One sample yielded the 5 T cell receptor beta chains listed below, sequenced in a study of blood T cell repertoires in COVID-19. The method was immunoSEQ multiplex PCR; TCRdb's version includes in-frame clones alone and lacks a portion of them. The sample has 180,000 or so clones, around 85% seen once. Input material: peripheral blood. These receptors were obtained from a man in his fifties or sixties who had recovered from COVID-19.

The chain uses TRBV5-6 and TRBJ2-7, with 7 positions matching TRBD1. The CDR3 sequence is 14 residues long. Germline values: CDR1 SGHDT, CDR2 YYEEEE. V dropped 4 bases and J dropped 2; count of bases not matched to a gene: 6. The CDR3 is CASSTGTVTYEQYF. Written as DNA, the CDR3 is TGTGCCAGCAGCACCGGGACAGTTACCTACGAGCAGTACTTC.

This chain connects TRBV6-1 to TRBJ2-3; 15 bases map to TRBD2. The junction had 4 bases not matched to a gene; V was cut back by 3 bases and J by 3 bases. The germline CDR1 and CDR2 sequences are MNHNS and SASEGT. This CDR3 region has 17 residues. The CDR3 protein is CASSDRTSGGVTDTQYF. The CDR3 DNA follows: TGTGCCAGCAGTGACCGGACTAGCGGGGGGGTGACAGATACGCAGTATTTT.

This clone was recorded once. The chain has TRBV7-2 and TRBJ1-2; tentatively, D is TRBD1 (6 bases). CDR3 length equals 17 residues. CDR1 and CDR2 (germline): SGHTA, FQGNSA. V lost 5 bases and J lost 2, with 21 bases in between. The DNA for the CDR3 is TGTGCCAGCAGCCCTTTGGGGGGGCGAATTGCGAACTATGGCTACACCTTC. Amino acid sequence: CASSPLGGRIANYGYTF. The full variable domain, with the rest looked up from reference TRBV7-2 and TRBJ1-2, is GAGVSQSPSNKVTEKGKDVELRCDPISGHTALYWYRQSLGQGLEFLIYFQGNSAPDKSGLPSDRFSAERTGGSVSTLTIQRTQQEDSAVYLCASSPLGGRIANYGYTFGSGTRLTVV.

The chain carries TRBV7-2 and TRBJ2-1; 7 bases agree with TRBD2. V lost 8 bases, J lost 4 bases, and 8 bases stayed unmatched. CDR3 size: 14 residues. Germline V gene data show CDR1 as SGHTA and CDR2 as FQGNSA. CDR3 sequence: CASFLAVGYNEQFF. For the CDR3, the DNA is TGTGCCAGCTTCCTAGCGGTGGGGTACAATGAGCAGTTCTTC.

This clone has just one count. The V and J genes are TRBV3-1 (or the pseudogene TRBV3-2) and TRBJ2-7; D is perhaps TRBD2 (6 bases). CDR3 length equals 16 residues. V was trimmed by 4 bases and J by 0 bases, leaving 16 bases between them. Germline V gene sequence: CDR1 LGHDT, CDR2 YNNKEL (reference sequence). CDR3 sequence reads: CASSRGKGKSSYEQYF. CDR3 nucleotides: TGTGCCAGCAGCCGCGGGAAGGGGAAGAGCTCCTACGAGCAGTACTTC.